This T cell receptor beta chain was recovered during a study of graft-versus-host responses after intestinal transplantation. Study context: Every recipient had anti-thymocyte globulin induction and about three years of tacrolimus plus steroids.

Only in-frame clones appear in the TCRdb table, and some are missing; sequencing was by immunoSEQ multiplex PCR. The sample lists about 41,000 clones, approximately 95% occurring once. Notes on this clone: Its specificity is not known.

Sequencing used unstimulated CD8+ T cells sorted from spleen or lymph node cells, obtained before transplant. The receptor comes from a human donor who was the organ donor for an intestinal transplant.

CDR3 sequence reads: CASSLVPGDGELFF. CDR3 nucleotides: TGTGCCAGCAGCTTAGTACCAGGGGACGGGGAGCTGTTTTTT. The rearrangement uses TRBV7-9 and TRBJ2-2; weak D call: TRBD1 (6 bases). Germline CDR1 is SEHNR and CDR2 is FQNEAQ (reference sequence). The length of the CDR3 is 14 residues. V gave up 1 base and J gave up 7 bases, with 10 bases separating them.